The following is a T cell receptor beta chain sequence with its context. The sample is drawn from a study of blood T cell repertoires in COVID-19. Looking at the study overall: Whether acute or convalescent, the COVID-19 samples came from the United States, Italy and Spain.

The germline V gene encodes CDR1 SGHTA and CDR2 FQGNSA. J was trimmed by 4 bases and V by 1 base; bases with no gene match: 3. The CDR3 length is 14 residues. Per the original methods: Researchers report that nucleated cell counts were estimated from reference gene primer amplification. The repertoire was sequenced with immunoSEQ multiplex PCR; TCRdb's copy has only in-frame clones and lacks some. V and J calls and clone size come straight from that table; D and trimming were deduced from the DNA. The profile shows about 250,000 clones, around nine tenths of them singletons. The receptor comes from a woman aged 40 to 49 who had recovered from COVID-19. The sequencing input was peripheral blood. The chain combines TRBV7-2 with TRBJ1-2, with TRBD1 matching over 7 bases. In DNA form, the CDR3 reads TGTGCCAGCAGCTTAGTTGCAGGGGGCTATGGCTACACCTTC. As protein: CASSLVAGGYGYTF.